The T cell receptor (beta chain) described here comes from a study of T cells in Graves' hyperthyroidism and ophthalmopathy (dated by TCRdb to 2018 to 2020). For the wider study: Peripheral blood samples were taken at initial diagnosis, before any treatment was given. To identify TCR V-J signatures that set the groups apart, the researchers used a discovery cohort of about a hundred patients, made up of around 42 with Graves' ophthalmopathy and some 58 with stable Graves' hyperthyroidism. Whether ophthalmopathy could be predicted prospectively was tested in an independent validation cohort made up of under 20 hyperthyroidism patients plus 17 patients who later progressed to ophthalmopathy. The roughly 91 discovery patients were randomly divided into training and test sets at a 7:3 ratio. In about 6 Graves' hyperthyroidism patients, the study also compared T-cell repertoires from thyroid tissue with T-cell repertoires from blood. After blood sampling, hyperthyroidism patients were treated with methimazole at a starting dose of 30 mg daily, and ophthalmopathy patients were treated with high-dose intravenous methylprednisolone. The paper describes TCR Vbeta CDR3 sequencing of 130 to 150 peripheral blood samples, made up of roughly 40 ophthalmopathy patients, more than 70 hyperthyroidism patients and approximately 17 progressor patients.

The CDR3 numbers 14 residues from cysteine through phenylalanine. Of all the DNA, just the CDR3 is kept, 42 bases in frame from base 1. V loses 5 bases, J loses 0 bases, and the germline ends lie 7 bases apart. Per the germline V gene, SNHLY is the CDR1 and FYNNEI is the CDR2. Worth noting for this clonotype: It has no known antigen specificity. One base away there is no much larger clone; base qualities are not given.

Results and caveats for the whole study, not just this receptor: In cross-validation, a model built on a 13 V-J signature told ophthalmopathy apart from stable hyperthyroidism with 85% to 90% sensitivity and around 83% specificity, and in testing the same model reached 80%/75%. No statistical method was used to fix the sample size in advance, and group allocation was not hidden from the investigators. During validation, the model predicted progression to ophthalmopathy a median of around six months ahead of onset, with 70.59% sensitivity and around 73% specificity. Most expanded thyroid clonotypes (frequency above 0.001) were also detected in blood, a finding suggesting that blood repertoires may reflect thyroid immune responses.

Graves' hyperthyroidism was defined as stable when no progression to ophthalmopathy occurred over 18 months of follow-up. Hyperthyroidism patients were newly diagnosed, with disease duration under 2 months, and aged 18 to 65 years. Patients with uncontrolled infections, other autoimmune diseases, pregnancy or lactation were excluded. Diagnoses were established on the basis of clinical symptoms, serum thyroxine and TRAb, thyroid ultrasound, and orbital computed tomography. PBMCs were isolated from more than 8 ml of fresh peripheral blood by Ficoll-Paque density gradient centrifugation. Trizol reagent was used to extract total RNA, and RNA quality was then checked on an Agilent 2100 Bioanalyzer. TCR beta CDR3 regions were amplified from RNA transcripts. The first round of RT-PCR for the TCR CDR3 was performed with the HTBI primer set and the Qiagen OneStep RT-PCR kit. Libraries were constructed in a second round of multiplex PCR, after which size selection and purification were carried out. Sequencing of the libraries was done on an Illumina HiSeq2000 using paired-end 100 bp reads. As for how the authors treated the data: SOAPnuke was used to process the raw data, with reads discarded if the reads contained adapters or uncalled bases, had a mean Phred below 15, or lacked an exact constant-primer or identifier match. High-quality paired reads were merged with COPE v1.2.5, and unique nucleotide sequences were defined as clonotypes. Clonotypes were aligned to IMGT TRBV, TRBD and TRBJ reference segments using MiTCR v1.1. Analysis was restricted to V-J combinations with a frequency above 0.0001, which covered over 98% of repertoires. A TCS score was defined as the ratio of F50 (clonal expansion) to E x V (chaos), with BLOSUM62-based TCRdist applied between CDR3 peptides within each V-J. Welch's t-statistics and random forest reduced around 520 V-J features to 13, which were used in a naive Bayes classifier (R e1071). The raw public reads went through TCRdb reprocessing: fastp at Q25, MiXCR clone calling, in-frame beta chains kept. Rows with one shared CDR3 protein collapse into an entry with the most common genes and DNA. TCRdb, not the original authors, processed these V and J calls. The sample records a few hundred thousand distinct CDR3 sequences, around a sixth of which are singletons. Around 7.5% of the sample belongs to the ten largest clones.

This sequence uses TRBV2 and TRBJ1-4, with the D gene uncertain. This clonotype was obtained from a woman aged 25 to 45 with Graves' hyperthyroidism. The specimen sequenced was blood. The CDR3 corresponds to CASSRAATNEKLFF. DNA sequence: TGTGCCAGCAGTCGGGCTGCAACTAATGAAAAACTGTTTTTT.